This TCR beta chain came from a study of a mutant IDH1 vaccine in newly diagnosed glioma. Study in general: Previous treatment comprised radiotherapy, temozolomide, or both, mostly both.

The data were produced by immunoSEQ multiplex PCR, yet TCRdb's version contains in-frame clones alone and is incomplete. The sample holds 35,000 to 50,000 clones, approximately 92% seen once. Germline CDR1 is MNHEY and CDR2 is SMNVEV (reference sequence). The CDR3 consists of 16 residues. Trimming stripped 0 bases from V and 3 bases from J, with 15 bases between. Indicated time point: week 35, safety follow-up. Doses consisted of 300 ug of mutant IDH1 20-mer peptide each, paired with topical imiquimod. Donor tumors were new WHO grade 3 or 4 IDH1-mutant, ATRX-lost astrocytomas. About this clone: Its antigen is still unknown.

Study-level findings and limits: Alterations occurring in top peripheral T cell clonotypes seemed unrelated to pseudoprogression.

This chain connects TRBV27 to TRBJ2-7; D not certain. The TCR comes from a man aged 50 to 59 with glioma. Sequences were derived from PBMCs, sampled from a glioma patient whose treatment included an IDH1 peptide vaccine. The CDR3 protein is CASSLSNSGRHYEQYF. DNA for the CDR3: TGTGCCAGCAGTTTATCGAACTCCGGACGCCACTACGAGCAGTACTTC.